The entry below gives a single TCR beta chain sequence along with its context. The antigen remains undetermined. These data come from a study of vaccination effects on CD4 cells after COVID-19. Study details: Post-vaccine sampling occurred a median 72 days after the second dose.

Viral peptide pool expansion of antigen-specific CD4+ T cells preceded sequencing in the ViraFEST assay. Researchers isolated CD4+ T cells once approximately eleven days of culture had elapsed. Two-dose BNT162b2 or mRNA-1273 vaccination was given to participants. Fresh IL-2-containing medium replaced half the medium on days 3 and 7. The data were produced by immunoSEQ multiplex PCR, yet TCRdb's version contains in-frame clones alone and is incomplete. The sample records tens of thousands of clones, more than 55% being singletons. Germline V gene sequence: CDR1 SGHRS, CDR2 YFSETQ. Trimming left V 1 base short and J 3 bases short, with 8 bases between. CDR3 length: 15 residues. Study-wide findings and caveats: The study found marked clonal contraction of infection- and vaccine-induced clones late after vaccination.

This material consisted of CD4+ T cells from PBMCs cultured with SARS-CoV-2 spike peptides, taken after COVID-19 vaccination. The sequence derives from a human donor who received a COVID-19 vaccine. The genes are TRBV5-1 and TRBJ1-6; TRBD1 might be the D (5 bases). CDR3 residues: CASSLWGDYNSPLHF. CDR3 nucleotides: TGCGCCAGCAGCTTGTGGGGGGACTATAATTCACCCCTCCACTTT.